This T cell receptor (beta chain) was recovered during a study of primary melanoma T cells and metastatic recurrence. For the study at large: Tumors were T2–T4 primary melanomas thicker than 1 mm.

The study's findings and limits: T-cell fraction over 20% seemed protective regardless of ulceration or nodes. Primary melanomas may harbor an effective T-cell antitumor response, authors suggested. T-cell fraction reportedly outperformed other histopathological variables added to thickness.

Germline CDR1 and CDR2: MDHEN and SYDVKM. CDR3 size: 13 residues. The V and J ends lost 10 bases and 6 bases, in that order; junction bases with no gene match: 9. Measured with immunoSEQ multiplex PCR; TCRdb has only the in-frame clones, and not every one. The sample has about 420 clones, more than 75% seen once. Points on this clone: What it recognizes is unknown.

The TCR comes from a human donor with melanoma. The specimen sequenced was melanoma tumor tissue. The V gene is TRBV28, the J gene TRBJ2-7, with 10 bases lining up with TRBD1. CDR3 DNA: TGTGCCACCGACAGGGGGCGCCGGGGCGAGCAGTACTTC. Translation: CATDRGRRGEQYF.